The source of this T cell receptor (beta chain) is a study of blood T cell repertoires in COVID-19. Study-wide background: The United States, Italy and Spain supplied acute and convalescent COVID-19 samples. T cells, B-cell-depleted T cells, or PBMCs supplied cDNA or gDNA.

In the study's own analysis: Estimates of nucleated cell counts were drawn from the amplification of reference gene primers. Clones were sequenced by immunoSEQ multiplex PCR, and TCRdb holds only the in-frame ones, with some missing. V and J calls and clone size are as listed in that table; D and trimming were resolved from the DNA. The table includes around 89,000 clones, 72% detected once. The V and J ends lost 6 bases and 0 bases respectively, with 13 bases between them. This CDR3 comprises 15 residues. Germline V CDR1 and CDR2: SGHNT, YYREEE (reference sequence). Sequenced sample: peripheral blood. This TCR came from a woman of 80 years or more with acute or convalescent COVID-19. J is TRBJ2-1 and V is TRBV5-4, with D maybe TRBD2 (5 bases). CDR3 in amino acids: CASTEGQSSYNEQFF. The CDR3 nucleotides read TGTGCCAGCACCGAGGGCCAAAGCTCCTACAATGAGCAGTTCTTC.